This TCR beta chain was recorded in a study of cytomegalovirus exposure and HLA in healthy donors. Study findings and constraints: In terms of immune exposure information, only CMV serostatus was available. An analysis done earlier found most TCR beta V segments productive about 90% or about 30% of the time.

In the case of this clone: What it binds is not known.

The PCR employed 60 Vbeta primers together with 13 Jbeta primers. Some clones are missing from TCRdb's copy, which holds only in-frame ones; the method was immunoSEQ multiplex PCR. The data hold under 300,000 clones, with around 81% observed a single time. Sequences were obtained from PBMCs. The clonotype originates from an older woman in good health and CMV-seropositive.

The CDR3, as DNA: TGTGCCAGCAGTTTATCGAATAGCGGGAGTCTGTACGAGCAGTACTTC. It codes for CASSLSNSGSLYEQYF. V is TRBV27 and J is TRBJ2-7; 9 bases agree with TRBD2. Germline values: CDR1 MNHEY, CDR2 SMNVEV (reference sequence). The CDR3 runs 16 residues. V lost 0 bases, J lost 4 bases, and 7 bases stayed unmatched.